A single sample gave rise to the 10 T cell receptor beta chains below, sequenced in a study of T cells after posttransplantation cyclophosphamide. Clones were read by immunoSEQ multiplex PCR, and TCRdb kept only the in-frame ones, dropping some. The profile covers roughly 35,000 clones, none occurring a single time. The sequenced sample was PBMCs. These receptors all stem from a girl between 5 and 17 years old in good health, CMV-negative, and a related stem cell transplant donor.

The CDR3 DNA is TGTGCCAGCAGCTCGGAGACAGGGACTAATGAAAAACTGTTTTTT. This translates into CASSSETGTNEKLFF. The chain joins TRBV6-5 to TRBJ1-4; 7 bases match TRBD1. CDR1 and CDR2 (germline): MNHEY, SVGAGI. Trimming removed 6 bases from V and 2 bases from J; junction bases left unmatched: 6. The CDR3 extends over 15 amino acids.

This clone was observed at least ten times. The chain joins TRBV4-1 to TRBJ2-7, with 7 bases fitting TRBD2. V trimming: 4 bases; J trimming: 0 bases; junction bases outside the gene matches: 6. From germline, CDR1 is MGHRA and CDR2 YSYEKL. This CDR3 region has 15 residues. The CDR3 loop is CASSRKRGSSYEQYF. DNA for the CDR3: TGCGCCAGCAGCCGCAAGCGGGGTTCCTCCTACGAGCAGTACTTC.

In its sample, this clone was seen a few times. The chain employs TRBV28 and TRBJ1-3; 11 bases map to TRBD1. V shed 4 bases, J shed 0 bases, and the junction held 2 bases outside the gene matches. This CDR3 spans 16 amino acids. Germline lookup yields CDR1 MDHEN and CDR2 SYDVKM. CDR3 residues: CASSWDRGGSGNTIYF. As DNA, the CDR3 is TGTGCCAGCAGTTGGGACAGGGGGGGCTCTGGAAACACCATATATTTT.

There are many counts of this clone. The chain recombines TRBV27 with TRBJ2-3; 7 bases are a match to TRBD1. Germline CDR1 is MNHEY and CDR2 is SMNVEV (reference sequence). The V gene end was trimmed by 5 bases and the J gene end by 2 bases; junction bases not matched to a gene: 7. The CDR3 totals 15 residues. CDR3 loop: CASSLTGVFTDTQYF. CDR3 nucleotides: TGTGCCAGCAGTCTTACAGGGGTCTTCACAGATACGCAGTATTTT.

The chain links TRBV7-9 to TRBJ2-5, with 10 nucleotides matching TRBD2. Germline V gene sequence: CDR1 SEHNR, CDR2 FQNEAQ (reference sequence). The CDR3 runs to 15 residues. After removal of 1 base from V and 5 bases from J, the junction contained 4 bases not matched to a gene. In nucleotides, the CDR3 is TGTGCCAGCAGCTTAGAGCGGGGGGGCCGGGAGACCCAGTACTTC. It translates to CASSLERGGRETQYF.

This clone was recorded at least ten times. The chain employs TRBV5-6 and TRBJ2-4; no reliable D call. This CDR3 spans 15 amino acids. The ends were cut back, 3 bases at V and 1 base at J, with 11 bases in the middle. Germline CDR1 SGHDT, CDR2 YYEEEE. The CDR3 nucleotides are TGTGCCAGCAGCTACCAGTTTAAGGCCAAAAACATTCAGTACTTC. This codes for CASSYQFKAKNIQYF.

This clone was seen many times. The V gene is TRBV10-2, the J gene TRBJ2-7, with D possibly being TRBD2 (5 bases). The ends were cut back, 7 bases at V and 4 bases at J, with 11 bases in the middle. Germline CDR1 and CDR2: WSHSY and SAAADI. The CDR3 is 12 residues long. The CDR3 coding sequence is TGCGCCAGCAATGATAGGAGGTACGAGCAGTACTTC. Protein sequence: CASNDRRYEQYF.

This clone appeared many times. This chain links TRBV6-1 with TRBJ1-4; a weak D match, TRBD1 (5 bases). Germline V gene lookup returns CDR1 MNHNS and CDR2 SASEGT. The CDR3 runs to 16 residues. Trimming removed 4 bases at V and 6 bases at J, with 18 bases between. This CDR3 reads CASSVGAGLSDEKLFF. CDR3 DNA: TGTGCCAGCAGTGTAGGGGCAGGCCTATCAGATGAAAAACTGTTTTTT.

This clone has a count of ten or more. CDR3 coding DNA: TGTGCCAGTAGTATTGGCCGTGAAGCTTTCTTT. Translated: CASSIGREAFF. V usage is TRBV19 and J usage is TRBJ1-1; D call uncertain. Germline CDR1 reads LNHDA; CDR2 reads SQIVND (reference sequence). The CDR3 covers 11 residues. V lost 3 bases and J 7 bases, leaving 6 bases between the germline ends.

This clone was recorded many times. The chain links TRBV5-1 to TRBJ1-1; D is ambiguous. The germline V gene encodes CDR1 SGHRS and CDR2 YFSETQ. This CDR3 has 14 amino acids. Trimming removed 0 bases at V and 10 bases at J, with 16 bases between. CDR3 amino acids: CASSLGQERQRAFF. The CDR3 DNA reads TGCGCCAGCAGCTTGGGTCAGGAACGACAAAGAGCTTTCTTT.